This T cell receptor beta chain was observed in a study of blood T cell repertoires in COVID-19. Sequenced by immunoSEQ multiplex PCR; TCRdb stores in-frame clones only, minus some. The sample shows nearly 110,000 clones, roughly 90% of them seen only once. The sample comprised peripheral blood. The clonotype was recovered from a man aged 40-55 years with active or convalescent COVID-19.

The CDR3 here is CASSPPELTRVGSGANVLTF. The CDR3 nucleotides are TGTGCCAGCTCACCACCGGAATTAACCAGGGTAGGCTCTGGGGCCAACGTCCTGACTTTC. The gene calls are TRBV18 and TRBJ2-6; a weak D match, TRBD1 (5 bases). Germline CDR1 is KGHSH and CDR2 is LQKENI. CDR3 size: 20 residues. V lost 0 bases and J lost 0, with 18 bases in between.